A single sample is the source of the 4 T cell receptor beta chains below, sequenced in a study of CD8+ T cells in alopecia areata. TCR sequencing used cDNA made by reverse transcription of extracted RNA. Profiling relied on immunoSEQ multiplex PCR, and the TCRdb table lists in-frame clones only, not all of them. The data show 110,000 to 150,000 clones, less than 65% seen once. Sequenced material: CD8+ T cells sorted from blood. The receptor set was obtained from a human donor in good health.

The rearrangement joins TRBV4-1 to TRBJ2-7; D is uncertain. Germline V lookup: CDR1 MGHRA, CDR2 YSYEKL. The germline V and J ends were trimmed by 11 bases and 0 bases, with 20 bases remaining between them. This CDR3 has 15 residues. The CDR3 bases are TGCGCCTCCGCTCCCAGGACGTCGAGCTCCTACGAGCAGTACTTC. It translates to CASAPRTSSSYEQYF.

V gene TRBV29-1 combines with J gene TRBJ2-1, with D maybe TRBD1 (6 bases). V shed 7 bases and J shed 2 bases, with 15 bases lying between them. Germline V gene lookup returns CDR1 SQVTM and CDR2 ANQGSEA. CDR3 length: 14 amino acids. The CDR3 DNA follows: TGCAGCGCCCCTCCCCAGGGGACCTACAATGAGCAGTTCTTC. It encodes CSAPPQGTYNEQFF.

DNA of the CDR3: TGCAGTGCTAAGCGGTCCGGGGAGCTGTTTTTT. It encodes CSAKRSGELFF. The chain combines TRBV20-1 with TRBJ2-2, with D maybe TRBD2 (5 bases). From germline, CDR1 is DFQATT and CDR2 SNEGSKA (reference sequence). V dropped 4 bases and J dropped 6 bases, with 6 bases sitting between them. The CDR3 totals 11 residues.

CDR3 protein: CSVEGRANEQFF. CDR3 DNA: TGCAGCGTTGAAGGCAGGGCTAATGAGCAGTTCTTC. The chain recombines TRBV29-1 with TRBJ2-1; D possibly corresponds to TRBD1 (5 bases). V shed 1 base and J shed 7 bases, with 8 bases lying between them. In germline, CDR1 is SQVTM, CDR2 ANQGSEA. The CDR3 has 12 residues.